This T cell receptor beta chain was identified during a study of T cell repertoires in cytomegalovirus infection. Study background: Public TCR beta signature analysis indicated the presence of both CMV infection and matching HLA type.

V lost 8 bases, J lost 2 bases, and 7 bases lay in between. Looked up from germline, CDR1 is MDHEN and CDR2 is SYDVKM. The CDR3 is 13 residues long. For this clonotype: Its antigen is not known.

TCRdb analysed the reads with MiXCR anew, one entry per CDR3 protein. The repertoire holds 570,000 or so distinct CDR3 sequences, with around two fifths as singletons. General study findings and limits: Dominating the ex vivo response were HLA-C-restricted CMV-specific TCR beta clonotypes.

Source: cultured PBMCs, taken from culture after CMV antigen stimulation. V usage is TRBV28 and J usage is TRBJ2-6; D is unclear. The TCR originated in a human donor in good health (CMV status not recorded). Some clones in this sample may be carry-over from other donors' samples. The DNA for the CDR3 is TGTGCCAGCCATATCCCTGGGGCCAACGTCCTGACTTTC. Protein: CASHIPGANVLTF.